What follows are 26 T cell receptor beta chains derived from one specimen sequenced in a study of cytomegalovirus exposure and HLA in healthy donors (dated by TCRdb to 2016 to 2017). Library preparation used the immunoSEQ multiplex PCR assay. For the multiplex PCR, a mixture combining 60 forward primers for TCR Vbeta segments and 13 reverse primers for TCR Jbeta segments was used. The immuneACCESS repertoire file appears here via TCRdb, limited to in-frame rearrangements. These files lack a portion of the clones; in checked studies, under half of the deficit traces to unresolved V genes, and the cause of the others is not known. Present in this sample are 230,000 or so clones, roughly 91% of which were seen just once. Of the sample, 1.7% falls within the top ten clones. The sample consisted of PBMCs. The receptors were sampled from a girl aged 2 to 10 in good health and CMV-seronegative.

The V gene is TRBV18, the J gene TRBJ2-5; D gene ambiguous. V was trimmed by 8 bases and J by 4 bases, leaving 17 bases between them. The CDR3 length is 14 residues. Germline values: CDR1 KGHSH, CDR2 LQKENI. The CDR3 spells CASQATLVGETQYF. CDR3 sequence (DNA): TGTGCCAGCCAAGCGACCTTGGTGGGAGAGACCCAGTACTTC.

On this clone: Different DNA sequences within this sample yield the same CDR3. The rearrangement joins TRBV27 to TRBJ2-1; 9 bases match TRBD2. Germline lookup yields CDR1 MNHEY and CDR2 SMNVEV (reference sequence). V lost 9 bases and J lost 5; bases outside the gene matches: 8. The CDR3 runs 14 residues. Written as DNA, the CDR3 is TGTGCCAGTCGCCTGGCGGGAGGGGACAATGAGCAGTTCTTC. Protein product: CASRLAGGDNEQFF.

This clone was detected a few times. V is TRBV10-1 and J is TRBJ1-6, with D tentatively TRBD1 (5 bases). CDR3 size: 15 residues. From germline, CDR1 is WNHNN and CDR2 SYGVQD (reference sequence). V was trimmed by 2 bases and J by 7 bases, leaving 12 bases between them. The CDR3 DNA sequence: TGCGCCAGCAGTGAGAGGCAGGGCCAGAATTCACCCCTCCACTTT. It specifies CASSERQGQNSPLHF.

The chain is built from TRBV7-3 and TRBJ1-6, with TRBD1 identical over 9 bases. Germline assignment: CDR1 SGHTA and CDR2 FQGTGA. The junction had 4 bases not matched to a gene; V was cut back by 3 bases and J by 7 bases. The CDR3 consists of 15 residues. CDR3 coding DNA: TGTGCCAGCAGCTTTCGTGGACAGGGGAATTCACCCCTCCACTTT. Its translation is CASSFRGQGNSPLHF.

The rearrangement links TRBV6-1 to TRBJ2-3; no reliable D call. This CDR3 has 14 residues. The germline gives CDR1 MNHNS, CDR2 SASEGT. V was trimmed by 8 bases and J by 4 bases, leaving 16 bases between them. CDR3 region: CASSLGEIPDTQYF. The DNA of the CDR3 is TGTGCCAGCTCTTTGGGCGAGATCCCAGATACGCAGTATTTT.

This clone occurred once. The J gene is TRBJ1-3, the V gene TRBV4-1; D remains ambiguous. The CDR3 has 14 amino acids. The V and J ends lost 0 bases and 4 bases respectively, with 7 bases between them. Germline V gives CDR1 MGHRA, CDR2 YSYEKL. The CDR3 loop is CASSQDRTGNTIYF. The CDR3 region has the DNA TGCGCCAGCAGCCAAGACAGAACGGGAAACACCATATATTTT.

The gene calls are TRBV19 and TRBJ2-4, with D possibly being TRBD2 (6 bases). The CDR3 sequence is 13 residues long. The V end was cut by 10 bases, the J end by 8 bases, with 18 bases between. CDR1 LNHDA and CDR2 SQIVND come from the germline V gene (reference sequence). The CDR3 sequence is CATSFNPGDIQYF. The CDR3 region has the DNA TGTGCCACTTCTTTCAACCCGGGGGACATTCAGTACTTC.

The chain's CDR3 is CASTPPYDGEQYF. CDR3 in DNA: TGTGCCAGCACCCCTCCCTACGATGGCGAGCAGTACTTC. V gene TRBV7-9 combines with J gene TRBJ2-7, with D unresolved. Deletions cut 7 bases from V and 6 bases from J, with 16 bases between. CDR1 and CDR2 (germline): SEHNR, FQNEAQ (reference sequence). There are 13 residues in the CDR3.

The chain combines TRBV6-1 with TRBJ1-5; D possibly corresponds to TRBD1 (5 bases). CDR1 is MNHNS and CDR2 is SASEGT in the germline V gene. The V gene lost 6 bases and the J gene lost 1 base, with 10 bases spanning the gap. The CDR3 covers 14 residues. CDR3 bases: TGTGCCAGCAGCCCCAGGGTGAGCAATCAGCCCCAGCATTTT. It encodes CASSPRVSNQPQHF.

This sequence joins TRBV7-9 and TRBJ2-1; 9 nucleotides match TRBD1. With 1 base clipped from V and 3 bases from J, the junction kept 4 bases outside the gene matches. The CDR3 runs to 16 residues. Germline V gene lookup returns CDR1 SEHNR and CDR2 FQNEAQ (reference sequence). The DNA of the CDR3 is TGTGCCAGCAGCTTAGTAGGGACAGGGTACTACAATGAGCAGTTCTTC. Its translation: CASSLVGTGYYNEQFF.

This sequence joins TRBV4-2 and TRBJ1-5; 7 bases align to TRBD1. This CDR3 is built from 14 residues. The germline gives CDR1 LGHNA, CDR2 YNFKEQ. V trimming: 4 bases; J trimming: 5 bases; junction bases outside the gene matches: 5. The CDR3 here is CASSRRQGDQPQHF. CDR3 in DNA: TGTGCCAGCAGCCGAAGACAGGGTGATCAGCCCCAGCATTTT.

This rearrangement joins TRBV6-6 to TRBJ1-1; no reliable D call. CDR3 length equals 16 residues. Trimming stripped 0 bases from V and 1 base from J, with 12 bases between. Germline V gene data show CDR1 as MNHNY and CDR2 as SVGAGI (reference sequence). The CDR3 coding sequence is TGTGCCAGCAGTTACTCGATTGGGCAACAGAACACTGAAGCTTTCTTT. This translates into CASSYSIGQQNTEAFF.

The chain employs TRBV5-1 and TRBJ1-1; D may be TRBD1 (5 bases). Deletions cut 7 bases from V and 3 bases from J, with 13 bases between. Germline loops: CDR1 SGHRS, CDR2 YFSETQ. This CDR3 is built from 13 residues. The CDR3 spells CASGGTRDTEAFF. The CDR3 bases are TGCGCCAGCGGAGGGACGAGGGACACTGAAGCTTTCTTT.

The chain uses TRBV5-6 and TRBJ2-3, with 9 bases fitting TRBD1. The CDR3 covers 16 residues. Trimming took 0 bases from V and 4 from J; bases not matched to a gene: 6. Germline V gene lookup returns CDR1 SGHDT and CDR2 YYEEEE. CDR3 region: CASSLGHRGRADTQYF. DNA of the CDR3: TGTGCCAGCAGCTTGGGGCACAGGGGGCGGGCAGATACGCAGTATTTT.

The genes are TRBV6-6 and TRBJ2-3, with a possible D match to TRBD2 (6 bases). The CDR3 is made up of 15 amino acids. Trimming took off 7 bases at V and 4 bases at J, with 18 bases between the two ends. Germline CDR1 and CDR2: MNHNY and SVGAGI (reference sequence). CDR3 region: CASNKEAPGADTQYF. The CDR3 DNA is TGTGCCAGCAACAAGGAGGCGCCGGGGGCAGATACGCAGTATTTT.

CDR3 bases: TGTGCCAGCAGTGAATTCGGGACAGGGGCGAACACTGAAGCTTTCTTT. Its protein product is CASSEFGTGANTEAFF. The chain links TRBV25-1 to TRBJ1-1; TRBD1 agrees at 10 bases. Germline lookup yields CDR1 MGHDK and CDR2 SYGVNS. The CDR3 is 16 residues long. V lost 1 base to trimming and J lost 1 base; unmatched junction nucleotides: 3.

The chain joins TRBV4-1 to TRBJ1-1; D gene uncertain. Trimming removed 3 bases at V and 4 bases at J, with 18 bases between. CDR1 is MGHRA and CDR2 is YSYEKL in the germline V gene. The CDR3 is made up of 16 amino acids. The CDR3, as DNA: TGCGCCAGCAGCCAGGTTATGTCCAGCGGAAGCACTGAAGCTTTCTTT. Amino acid sequence: CASSQVMSSGSTEAFF.

The genes are TRBV5-4 and TRBJ2-3; a weak D match, TRBD2 (6 bases). Between the trimmed V and J ends, which lost 0 bases and 2 bases, there was a span of 10 bases. Germline loops: CDR1 SGHNT, CDR2 YYREEE (reference sequence). The CDR3 contains 15 residues. Here the CDR3 reads CASSLAAGFTDTQYF. The CDR3 region has the DNA TGTGCCAGCAGCTTGGCGGCGGGATTCACAGATACGCAGTATTTT.

This rearrangement joins TRBV30 to TRBJ2-5; 7 nucleotides match TRBD2. Gene TRBJ2-7 matches the end of the DNA better, so the J call may be wrong. The V gene's germline CDR1 is GTSNPN and CDR2 SVGIG (reference sequence). The CDR3 consists of 14 residues. CDR3 sequence reads: CAWSVGGGQYEQYF. The CDR3 DNA reads TGTGCCTGGAGTGTTGGGGGAGGGCAATACGAGCAGTACTTC.

The CDR3 coding sequence is TGTGCCAGCAGTTACCCTCGGGCCGGGGGCACTGAAGCTTTCTTT. Its protein is CASSYPRAGGTEAFF. The chain couples TRBV6-5 to TRBJ1-1; perhaps TRBD1 as D (5 bases). This CDR3 spans 15 amino acids. Trimming removed 2 bases at V and 4 bases at J, with 14 bases between. CDR1 and CDR2 (germline): MNHEY, SVGAGI.

The rearrangement joins TRBV9 to TRBJ2-1; 8 nucleotides align to TRBD1. CDR3 length: 17 amino acids. CDR1 is SGDLS and CDR2 is YYNGEE in the germline V gene. V shed 2 bases, J shed 9 bases, and the junction held 16 bases outside the gene matches. CDR3 coding DNA: TGTGCCAGCAGCGTTTCCCAGGGGGCACAGATCCCCGGTGAGCAGTTCTTC. Its protein product is CASSVSQGAQIPGEQFF.

The chain recombines TRBV7-2 with TRBJ2-7; D gene ambiguous. Trimming pared 4 bases from V and 4 bases from J, leaving 8 bases between. The germline gives CDR1 SGHTA, CDR2 FQGNSA. This CDR3 is 12 amino acids long. The CDR3 is CASSYVEYEQYF. In DNA form, the CDR3 reads TGTGCCAGCAGCTACGTAGAATACGAGCAGTACTTC.

CDR3 bases: TGTGCCAGCAGCCCGAGCACCGGGGAGCTGTTTTTT. Amino acids: CASSPSTGELFF. This chain connects TRBV5-6 to TRBJ2-2, with D unclear. V was clipped by 4 bases and J by 4 bases, with 5 bases between them. This CDR3 comprises 12 residues. Germline assignment: CDR1 SGHDT and CDR2 YYEEEE.

The J gene is TRBJ2-5, the V gene TRBV29-1, with 8 bases aligning to TRBD1. The J call may be wrong; the DNA end is better matched by TRBJ2-7. CDR1 SQVTM and CDR2 ANQGSEA come from the germline V gene. CDR3 length equals 15 residues. The CDR3 here is CSVGDFKTGAYEQYF. In DNA, the CDR3 is TGCAGCGTTGGGGATTTTAAGACAGGGGCCTACGAGCAGTACTTC.

V and J are TRBV5-1 and TRBJ2-1; tentative D call: TRBD1 (6 bases). Per the germline V gene, CDR1 is SGHRS and CDR2 is YFSETQ. Trimming left V 4 bases short and J 9 bases short, with 17 bases between. The CDR3 is made up of 14 amino acids. Here the CDR3 reads CASSPLPGVGEQFF. CDR3 DNA sequence: TGCGCCAGCAGCCCCCTCCCAGGGGTCGGTGAGCAGTTCTTC.

The chain carries TRBV6-6 and TRBJ2-7, with TRBD2 matching over 7 bases. V lost 6 bases to trimming and J lost 3 bases; unmatched junction nucleotides: 8. The CDR3 length is 14 residues. The germline gives CDR1 MNHNY, CDR2 SVGAGI (reference sequence). The CDR3 here is CASRSGLGSYEQYF. CDR3 nucleotide sequence: TGTGCCAGCAGATCAGGACTAGGGAGCTACGAGCAGTACTTC.